This TCR beta chain emerged from a study of blood T cells in healthy people across ages. At the level of the study: Template switching recovered approximately one barcoded beta molecule for every two T cells. Overall study findings and caveats: Estimated diversity, derived from one million T cells, was regarded as an underestimate.

A J-beta primer mix and a sample-barcoded 5' primer were used in a second PCR of roughly 7 to 12 cycles. TCRdb reanalysed the 5' RACE reads using MiXCR and keeps one entry per CDR3 protein. The table has more than 900,000 distinct CDR3 sequences, about 27% seen once. CDR1 and CDR2 from the germline V gene are SGHTA and FQGNSA. V shed 3 bases and J 6 bases; nucleotides not matched to a gene: 17. The CDR3 contains 18 residues. With respect to this clonotype: Its specificity is unknown.

These sequences were also reported in another study, on T cells of mothers and their children.

The sequenced sample was blood. The sequence derives from a woman aged 40 to 50 in good health. The chain combines TRBV7-2 with TRBJ1-5; 7 bases line up with TRBD1. CDR3 bases: TGTGCCAGCAGCTTGTCTCTAAGGGGGCGGATGGTTCCTCAGCCCCAGCATTTT. Protein: CASSLSLRGRMVPQPQHF.